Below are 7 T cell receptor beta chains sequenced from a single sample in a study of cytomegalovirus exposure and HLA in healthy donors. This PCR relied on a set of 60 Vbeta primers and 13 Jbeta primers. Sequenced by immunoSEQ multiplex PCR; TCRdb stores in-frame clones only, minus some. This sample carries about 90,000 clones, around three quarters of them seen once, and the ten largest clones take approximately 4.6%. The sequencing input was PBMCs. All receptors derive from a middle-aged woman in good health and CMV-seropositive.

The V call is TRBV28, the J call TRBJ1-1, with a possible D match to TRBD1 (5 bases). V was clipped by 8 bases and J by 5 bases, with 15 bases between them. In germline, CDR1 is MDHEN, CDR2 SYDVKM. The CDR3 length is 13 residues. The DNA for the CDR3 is TGTGCCAGCGGAACCCGGGGGGGAACTGAAGCTTTCTTT. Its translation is CASGTRGGTEAFF. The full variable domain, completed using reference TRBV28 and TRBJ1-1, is DVKVTQSSRYLVKRTGEKVFLECVQDMDHENMFWYRQDPGLGLRLIYFSYDVKMKEKGDIPEGYSVSREKKERFSLILESASTNQTSMYLCASGTRGGTEAFFGQGTRLTVV.

CDR3 protein: CASSLAQGAHEQYF. For the CDR3, the DNA is TGTGCCAGCAGCTTAGCTCAGGGGGCCCACGAGCAGTACTTC. The chain joins TRBV11-1 to TRBJ2-7; 8 nucleotides match TRBD1. J was trimmed by 5 bases and V by 0 bases; bases with no gene match: 3. The CDR3 runs 14 residues. Germline values: CDR1 SGHAT, CDR2 FQDESV (reference sequence). Using reference TRBV11-1 and TRBJ2-7 for the parts outside the CDR3, the full variable domain is EAEVAQSPRYKITEKSQAVAFWCDPISGHATLYWYRQILGQGPELLVQFQDESVVDDSQLPKDRFSAERLKGVDSTLKIQPAELGDSAMYLCASSLAQGAHEQYFGPGTRLTVT.

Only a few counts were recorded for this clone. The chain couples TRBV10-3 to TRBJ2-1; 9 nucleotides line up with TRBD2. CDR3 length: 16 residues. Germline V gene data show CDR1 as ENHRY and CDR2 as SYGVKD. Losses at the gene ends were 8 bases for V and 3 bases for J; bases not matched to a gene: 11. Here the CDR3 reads CAIGLGAGGGYNEQFF. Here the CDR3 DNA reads TGTGCCATCGGATTGGGAGCGGGAGGTGGCTACAATGAGCAGTTCTTC.

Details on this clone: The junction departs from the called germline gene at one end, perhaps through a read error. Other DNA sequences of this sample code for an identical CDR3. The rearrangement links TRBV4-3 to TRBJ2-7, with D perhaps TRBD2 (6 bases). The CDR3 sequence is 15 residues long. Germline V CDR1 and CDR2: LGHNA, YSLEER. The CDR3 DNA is TGCGCCAGCAGCCCCGGGGAGGCGAAGGGGTACGAGCAGTACTTT. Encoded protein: CASSPGEAKGYEQYF.

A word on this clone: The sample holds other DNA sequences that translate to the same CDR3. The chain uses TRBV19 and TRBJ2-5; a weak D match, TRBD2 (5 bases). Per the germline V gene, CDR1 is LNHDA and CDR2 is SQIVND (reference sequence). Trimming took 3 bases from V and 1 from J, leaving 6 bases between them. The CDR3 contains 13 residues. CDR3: CASSIRGQETQYF. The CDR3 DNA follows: TGTGCCAGTAGTATTCGGGGCCAAGAGACCCAGTACTTC.

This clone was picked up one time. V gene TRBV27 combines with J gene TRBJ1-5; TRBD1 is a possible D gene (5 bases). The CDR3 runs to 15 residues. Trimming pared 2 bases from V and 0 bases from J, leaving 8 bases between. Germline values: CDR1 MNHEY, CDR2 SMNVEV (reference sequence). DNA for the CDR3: TGTGCCAGCAGTTTAACCAGGGATAGCAATCAGCCCCAGCATTTT. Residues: CASSLTRDSNQPQHF.

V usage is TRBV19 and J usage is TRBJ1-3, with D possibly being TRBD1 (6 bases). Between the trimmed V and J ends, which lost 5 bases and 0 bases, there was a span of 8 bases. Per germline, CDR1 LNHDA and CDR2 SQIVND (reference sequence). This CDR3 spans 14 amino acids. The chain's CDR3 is CASSRQVSGNTIYF. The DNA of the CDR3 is TGTGCCAGTAGTCGACAGGTCTCTGGAAACACCATATATTTT.